This T cell receptor beta chain is drawn from a study of identical twins. Study conclusions and caveats: In cord blood, abundant beta clonotypes had fewer insertions; memory showed no trend.

Donors were all healthy Caucasians. The table lists this clonotype with a few counts. Its antigen remains unidentified. A clone one base away is much larger, so this may be a read error. A template switching step contributed a universal primer site, while unique molecular identifiers were present in the cDNA. In TCRdb, the 5' RACE reads were re-called with MiXCR into one record per CDR3 protein. The repertoire holds around 340,000 distinct CDR3 sequences, with about 12% as singletons. These data also featured in a second study, about yellow fever vaccine responses in identical twins.

The source of this sequence is a woman under 30 in good health. Material for sequencing was CD8+ T cells sorted from blood.

Written as DNA, the CDR3 is TGTGCCAGCAGTTATTCGGTCTACGAGCAGTACTTC. Protein sequence: CASSYSVYEQYF. The chain employs TRBV12-3 or TRBV12-4 and TRBJ2-7, with D hard to call. CDR3 length: 12 residues. V lost 4 bases to trimming and J lost 3 bases, with 7 bases between them.